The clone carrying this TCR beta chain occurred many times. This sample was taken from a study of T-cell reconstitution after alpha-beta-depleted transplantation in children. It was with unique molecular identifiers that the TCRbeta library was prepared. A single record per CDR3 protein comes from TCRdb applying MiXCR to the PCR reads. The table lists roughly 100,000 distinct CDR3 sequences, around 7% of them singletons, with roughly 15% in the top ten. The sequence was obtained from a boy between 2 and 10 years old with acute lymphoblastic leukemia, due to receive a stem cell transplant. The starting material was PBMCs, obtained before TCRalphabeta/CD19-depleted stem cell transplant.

The CDR3 protein is CASSYSRTGTYSSPLHF. The CDR3 region has the DNA TGTGCCAGCAGTTACTCCAGGACAGGGACTTATTCTTCACCCCTCCACTTT. The chain has TRBV6-2 or TRBV6-3 and TRBJ1-6; 8 bases line up with TRBD1. Germline V gene data show CDR1 as MNHEY and CDR2 as SVGEGT. The CDR3 is 17 amino acids. V lost 0 bases to trimming and J lost 9 bases; unmatched junction nucleotides: 10.